The clone carrying this T cell receptor (beta chain) has ten or more counts. The target antigen is unknown. Compared with germline, one end of the junction differs, possibly owing to a read error. TCRdb reprocessed the reads via MiXCR and lists one record per CDR3 protein. The data show around 130,000 distinct CDR3 sequences, with approximately 24% seen just once and approximately 35% held by the top ten. The data derive from a study of T cell repertoires in cytomegalovirus infection. Turning to the study itself: Through public TCR beta signatures, both CMV infection and matching HLA type were indicated.

Study outcomes and limitations: HLA-C-restricted, CMV-specific TCR beta clonotypes were dominant ex vivo.

Sequencing used PBMCs, sequenced either directly or after in vitro stimulation (not recorded which). This sequence originates from a human donor in good health (CMV status not recorded). Some clones in this sample may be carry-over from other donors' samples.

The CDR3 reads CASSYWDITQETQYF. CDR3 sequence (DNA): TGTGCCAGCAGCTACTGGGACATTACCCAAGAGACCCAGTACTTC. The chain joins TRBV6-2 or TRBV6-3 to TRBJ2-5; D is perhaps TRBD1 (6 bases). This CDR3 has 15 amino acids. From germline, CDR1 is MNHEY and CDR2 SVGEGT.